This T cell receptor beta chain was obtained from a study of T cells in Graves' hyperthyroidism and ophthalmopathy. Using RNA transcripts as the source, TCR beta CDR3 regions were amplified. HTBI primers drove first-round RT-PCR of the TCR CDR3. MiXCR, applied by TCRdb to the multiplex PCR reads, yields one record per CDR3 protein. Of hundreds of thousands of distinct CDR3 sequences in the sample, less than 15% were seen once. This clonotype was recorded at least ten times. The TCR was taken from a woman under 30 with Graves' hyperthyroidism. The specimen sequenced was blood.

In DNA form, the CDR3 reads TGTGCCAGCAGCCCCCAGGGGCGGGCCAACCAAGAGACCCAGTACTTC. This encodes CASSPQGRANQETQYF. The rearrangement links TRBV7-8 to TRBJ2-5; a weak D match, TRBD1 (6 bases). V gave up 5 bases and J gave up 0 bases, with 16 bases separating them. CDR1 and CDR2 from the germline V gene are SGHVS and FQNEAQ. There are 16 residues in the CDR3.